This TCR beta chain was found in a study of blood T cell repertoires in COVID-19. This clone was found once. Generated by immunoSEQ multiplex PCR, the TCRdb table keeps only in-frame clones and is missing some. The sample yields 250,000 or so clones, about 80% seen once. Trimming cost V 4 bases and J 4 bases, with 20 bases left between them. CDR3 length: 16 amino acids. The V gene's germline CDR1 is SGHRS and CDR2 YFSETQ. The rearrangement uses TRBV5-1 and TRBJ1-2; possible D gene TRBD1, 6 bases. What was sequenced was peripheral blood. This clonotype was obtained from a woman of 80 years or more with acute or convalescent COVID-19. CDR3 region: CASSEGSRGGSYGYTF. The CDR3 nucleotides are TGCGCCAGCAGCGAAGGCTCTAGGGGGGGCTCCTATGGCTACACCTTC.